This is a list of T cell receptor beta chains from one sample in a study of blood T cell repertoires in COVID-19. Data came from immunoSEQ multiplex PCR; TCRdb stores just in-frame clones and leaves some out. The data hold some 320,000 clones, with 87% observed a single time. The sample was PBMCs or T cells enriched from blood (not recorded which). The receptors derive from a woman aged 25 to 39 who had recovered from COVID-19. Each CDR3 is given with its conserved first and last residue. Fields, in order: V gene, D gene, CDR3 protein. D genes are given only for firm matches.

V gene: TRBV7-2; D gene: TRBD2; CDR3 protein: CASRKSGTTFEQYF
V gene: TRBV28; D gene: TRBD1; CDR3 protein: CASSPHNRQGGDEKLFF
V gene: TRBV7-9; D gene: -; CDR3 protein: CASVPIAVGPTGELFF
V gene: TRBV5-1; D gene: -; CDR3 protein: CASSLGRGGNEKLFF
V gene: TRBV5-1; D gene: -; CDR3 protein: CASSLLTGDQPQHF
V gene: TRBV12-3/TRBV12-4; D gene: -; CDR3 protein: CASSFSNQPQHF
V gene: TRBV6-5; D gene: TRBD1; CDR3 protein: CASSYSDRGWSDTQYF
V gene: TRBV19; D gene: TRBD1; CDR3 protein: CASSLGQGTPYEQYF
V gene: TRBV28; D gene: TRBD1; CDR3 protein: CASSFSGGNEKLFF
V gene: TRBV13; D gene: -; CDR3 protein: CASSRGLGSYEQYF
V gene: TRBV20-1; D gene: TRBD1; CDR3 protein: CSAIDRGWKRNTEAFF
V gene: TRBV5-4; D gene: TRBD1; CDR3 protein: CASSRQGLNEKLFF
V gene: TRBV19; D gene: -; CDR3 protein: CASSRTENTEAFF
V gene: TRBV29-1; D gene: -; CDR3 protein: CSVGGGGRYGYTF
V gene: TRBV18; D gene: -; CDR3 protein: CASSPREGEPLHF
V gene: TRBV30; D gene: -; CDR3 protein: CANTHRATGELFF
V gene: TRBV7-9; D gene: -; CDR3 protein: CASSPSGGNYGYTF
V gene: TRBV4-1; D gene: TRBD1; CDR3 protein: CASSHSAGDRVMNTEAFF
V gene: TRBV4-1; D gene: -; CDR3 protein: CASSQVLTVNTEAFF
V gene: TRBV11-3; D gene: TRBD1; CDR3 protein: CASSLRTGYEQFF
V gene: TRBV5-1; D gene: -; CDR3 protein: CASRPETASYEQYF
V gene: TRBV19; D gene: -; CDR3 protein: CASSIGGSVHTDTQYF
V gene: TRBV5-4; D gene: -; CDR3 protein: CASSLGTRSYNSPLHF
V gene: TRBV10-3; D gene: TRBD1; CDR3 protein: CASSGTGRSSYEQYF
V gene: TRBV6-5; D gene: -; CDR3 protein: CASSLGLGSGNTIYF
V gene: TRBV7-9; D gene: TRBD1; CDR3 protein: CASSLYPGGYSPLHF
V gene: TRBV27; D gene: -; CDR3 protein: CASSLWGGGPTGELFF
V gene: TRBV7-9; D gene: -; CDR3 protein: CASSPSGPLGHYTF
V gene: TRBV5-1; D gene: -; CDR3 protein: CASSSGLLADSPLHF
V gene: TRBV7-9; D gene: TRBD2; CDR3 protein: CASSPRAGESDTQYF
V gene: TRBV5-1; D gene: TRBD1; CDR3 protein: CASSPTGTGQPQHF
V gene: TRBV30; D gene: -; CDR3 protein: CAWSVQGYNSPLHF
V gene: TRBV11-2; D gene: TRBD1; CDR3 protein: CASSLVPDRATEAFF
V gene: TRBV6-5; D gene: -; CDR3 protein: CASRKTGYSNQPQHF
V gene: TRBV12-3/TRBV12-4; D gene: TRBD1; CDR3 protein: CASSRDRGYTF
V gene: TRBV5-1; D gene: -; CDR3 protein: CASSSAEANTGELFF
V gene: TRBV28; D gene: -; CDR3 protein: CASSLSSGEGYGYTF
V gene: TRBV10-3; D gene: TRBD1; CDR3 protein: CATGGQGKYYEQYF
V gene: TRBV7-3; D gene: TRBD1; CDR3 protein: CASSFGDRGSYEQYF
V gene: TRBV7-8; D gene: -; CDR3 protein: CASSLAQGWGGYTF
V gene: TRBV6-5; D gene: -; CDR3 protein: CASTNGHPSYEQYF
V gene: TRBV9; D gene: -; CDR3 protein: CASSGLQAGKQPQHF
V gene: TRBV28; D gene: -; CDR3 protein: CASSFAGGVGEKLFF
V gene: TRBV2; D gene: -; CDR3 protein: CASDRSTVQESYNEQFF
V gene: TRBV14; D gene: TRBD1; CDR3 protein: CASSQTGGYEQYF
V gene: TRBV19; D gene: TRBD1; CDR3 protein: CASIQRQGGQDTEAFF
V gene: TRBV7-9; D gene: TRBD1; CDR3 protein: CASSPRDRSYEQYF
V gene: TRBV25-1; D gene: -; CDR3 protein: CASSVDSYGYTF
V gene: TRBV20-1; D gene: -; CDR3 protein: CSARGVEQYF
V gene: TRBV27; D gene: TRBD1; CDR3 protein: CASSVTSTRTGGKAYEQYF
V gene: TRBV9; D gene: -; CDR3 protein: CASSDQGYSGNTIYF
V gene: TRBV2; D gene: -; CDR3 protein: CASSQTYSGNTIYF